This is a list of T cell receptor beta chains from one sample in a study of blood T cell repertoires in COVID-19. Only in-frame clones appear in the TCRdb table, and some are missing; sequencing was by immunoSEQ multiplex PCR. In the table there are about 250,000 clones, roughly 82% of which are singletons. The sample taken for sequencing was peripheral blood. These receptors all stem from a woman older than 75 with active or convalescent COVID-19. Both conserved end residues are part of each CDR3. D genes are given only for firm matches.

TRBV6-2/TRBV6-3 | TRBD2 | CASSWVPSGTTDTQYF
TRBV5-1 | . | CASSLVTTNTGELFF
TRBV28 | . | CASRHTGLTNYGYTF
TRBV7-6 | . | CASSPEGQPYEQYF
TRBV24-1 | . | CATSDLTESTDTQYF
TRBV6-5 | . | CASRRQSSYNSPLHF
TRBV27 | . | CASSHTGIDTQYF
TRBV3-1/TRBV3-2 | TRBD2 | CASSRTSGGLFYNEQFF
TRBV2 | TRBD2 | CASRRTSGSDEQFF
TRBV3-1/TRBV3-2 | . | CASSQNTVFSGNTIYF
TRBV24-1 | . | CATSDLGPVTGNEQFF
TRBV28 | TRBD2 | CASIKGGVSNEQYF
TRBV23-1 | TRBD1 | CASSQSSGDRTADEQYF
TRBV7-9 | TRBD2 | CASRPAGGTDTQYF
TRBV20-1 | . | CSASMALEAKSTDTQYF
TRBV9 | . | CASSANQETQYF
TRBV5-1 | . | CASSLLAGSNTEAFF
TRBV6-2/TRBV6-3 | . | CASSYKNRPNQPQHF
TRBV11-3 | TRBD2 | CASSSHSGRNTGELFF
TRBV27 | TRBD1 | CASRENPTGIQPQHF
TRBV11-2 | . | CASSRYNPSGANVLTF
TRBV19 | TRBD2 | CASSIVLGLAGGGTYEQYF
TRBV24-1 | . | CATSASPGWEAFF
TRBV30 | . | CAWEVAEGTDTQYF
TRBV29-1 | . | CSARRDIQETQYF
TRBV4-1 | . | CASSRTAVSTEAFF
TRBV2 | TRBD1 | CASSEETGVPRGYTF
TRBV25-1 | TRBD1 | CASSPRRDRVQETQYF
TRBV28 | . | CASSTPARRSGANVLTF
TRBV28 | . | CASLALQGYAEAFF
TRBV18 | TRBD1 | CASSESGGESPLHF
TRBV30 | . | CAWSKAGGELFF
TRBV11-3 | TRBD2 | CASSLAGLAGAPSEQFF
TRBV28 | TRBD2 | CASNHPSGGSYNEQFF
TRBV10-3 | TRBD1 | CAIRGQGGTEAFF
TRBV19 | . | CASIRNSYSYEQYF
TRBV5-1 | . | CASSLGSGSGNTIYF
TRBV9 | . | CASSVIGTNNGYTF
TRBV2 | . | CASSLSRAQHF
TRBV4-1 | TRBD1 | CASSLNRGQDGYTF
TRBV2 | TRBD1 | CASRKDRGDYEQYF
TRBV5-4 | TRBD2 | CASSPGTSGSGGEQYF
TRBV28 | TRBD1 | CASRPTGGTEAFF
TRBV3-1/TRBV3-2 | TRBD2 | CASSLSAGGNNEQFF
TRBV9 | . | CASSVGGLAYGYTF
TRBV7-2 | . | CASSLWRGNQPQHF
TRBV12-3/TRBV12-4 | . | CASSPGTPYGYTF
TRBV4-1 | TRBD1 | CASSLGRQGKSYNEQFF
TRBV27 | . | CASSFGGAGNTIYF
TRBV19 | . | CASSSRRTLATNYGYTF
TRBV6-6 | TRBD2 | CASTTGLAGALEQFF
TRBV5-1 | . | CASSLALGDEQYF
TRBV24-1 | . | CATSDPTAGSYEQYF
TRBV19 | TRBD2 | CASSSGLAGVYEQYF
TRBV9 | TRBD2 | CASSPLAGGYNEQFF
TRBV19 | TRBD1 | CASSSPGQASYEQYF
TRBV24-1 | . | CATSDLREPSTDTQYF
TRBV7-2 | . | CASSLGGFSPLHF
TRBV18 | . | CASSQLGGTATNEKLFF